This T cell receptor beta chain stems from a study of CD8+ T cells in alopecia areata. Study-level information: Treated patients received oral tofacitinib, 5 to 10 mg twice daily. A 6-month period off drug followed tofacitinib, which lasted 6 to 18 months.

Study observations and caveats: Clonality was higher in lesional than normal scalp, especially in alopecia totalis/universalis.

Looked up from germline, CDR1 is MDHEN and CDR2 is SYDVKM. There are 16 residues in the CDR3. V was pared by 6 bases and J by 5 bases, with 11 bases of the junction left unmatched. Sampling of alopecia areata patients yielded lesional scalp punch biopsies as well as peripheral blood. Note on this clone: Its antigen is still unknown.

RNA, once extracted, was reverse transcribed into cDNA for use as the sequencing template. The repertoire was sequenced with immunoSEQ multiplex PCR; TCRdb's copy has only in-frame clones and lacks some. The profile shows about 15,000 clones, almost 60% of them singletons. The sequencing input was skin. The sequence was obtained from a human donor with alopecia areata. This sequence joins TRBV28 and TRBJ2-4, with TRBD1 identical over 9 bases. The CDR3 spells CASSHGTGWEQNIQYF. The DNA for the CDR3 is TGTGCCAGCAGCCATGGGACAGGGTGGGAGCAAAACATTCAGTACTTC.